The next 6 T cell receptor beta chains were all read from a single sample in a study of technical replicates of blood from a handful of donors. Profiled with immunoSEQ multiplex PCR; TCRdb holds only in-frame clones, not every one. The profile covers under 90,000 clones, with about 96% appearing a single time and approximately 0.2% taken by the ten largest. What was sequenced was T cells isolated from PBMCs. These receptors originate from a human donor in good health.

This sequence joins TRBV2 and TRBJ1-1; TRBD1 matches 7 bases. The CDR3 is 12 residues long. Trimming removed 7 bases from V and 4 bases from J; junction bases left unmatched: 3. In germline, CDR1 is SNHLY, CDR2 FYNNEI. CDR3 loop: CASKTGSTEAFF. CDR3 DNA sequence: TGTGCCAGCAAGACAGGGAGCACTGAAGCTTTCTTT.

This clone appeared a single time. This rearrangement joins TRBV11-3 to TRBJ1-1; the D gene is possibly TRBD1 (5 bases). This CDR3 comprises 17 residues. V lost 5 bases and J lost 1, with 20 bases in between. Germline lookup yields CDR1 SGHNT and CDR2 YENEEA. The CDR3 bases are TGTGCCAGCAGCCGGGGACTCCTGTCGGACACGAACACTGAAGCTTTCTTT. The encoded protein is CASSRGLLSDTNTEAFF.

The DNA for the CDR3 is TGCAGCGTTTTCAGCGGGAGGGAAATTACGAATGAGCAGTTCTTC. Translating gives CSVFSGREITNEQFF. V and J are TRBV29-1 and TRBJ2-1; 10 positions agree with TRBD2. J was trimmed by 7 bases and V by 5 bases; bases with no gene match: 11. Germline V gene lookup returns CDR1 SQVTM and CDR2 ANQGSEA. The CDR3 extends over 15 amino acids.

The chain couples TRBV9 to TRBJ1-1; no definite D call. From germline, CDR1 is SGDLS and CDR2 YYNGEE. This CDR3 has 8 amino acids. The V gene lost 6 bases and the J gene lost 11 bases, with 5 bases spanning the gap. The CDR3 sequence is CASTQAFF. In DNA, the CDR3 is TGTGCCAGCACCCAGGCTTTCTTT.

The chain couples TRBV2 to TRBJ2-1; no firm D call. CDR1 SNHLY and CDR2 FYNNEI come from the germline V gene. The ends were cut back, 8 bases at V and 3 bases at J, with 17 bases in the middle. The CDR3 length is 15 residues. The DNA of the CDR3 is TGTGCCAGCTTGGCGATCGGCCCGGGCTACAATGAGCAGTTCTTC. Protein product: CASLAIGPGYNEQFF.

The gene calls are TRBV5-1 and TRBJ2-3; TRBD1 matches at 7 bases. The length of the CDR3 is 14 residues. Per the germline V gene, CDR1 is SGHRS and CDR2 is YFSETQ. Unmatched junction bases numbered 4, after V lost 4 bases and J lost 2 bases. The CDR3 coding sequence is TGCGCCAGCAGCACGGACAGGTTCACAGATACGCAGTATTTT. Amino acids: CASSTDRFTDTQYF.